These T cell receptor beta chains were read from a single sample in a study of blood T cells in healthy people across ages. One entry per CDR3 protein, called by TCRdb with MiXCR from the 5' RACE reads. Among some 710,000 distinct CDR3 sequences listed, about 20% were seen once. Sample: blood. All receptors derive from a man in his 70s in good health. Both conserved end residues are part of each CDR3. The D gene is left open where the match is weak.

v_call	j_call	d_call	cdr3_aa
TRBV5-1	TRBJ2-1	TRBD2	CASSLKTSGGAIQQFF
TRBV20-1	TRBJ2-1	-	CSARAPSRFDEQFF
TRBV4-1	TRBJ2-7	-	CASSQKGWSYEQYF
TRBV3-1	TRBJ1-2	-	CASSLGQPNYGYTF
TRBV5-1	TRBJ1-1	-	CASSSSTNTEAFF
TRBV3-1	-	-	CASSPRTQSSYEQYF
TRBV9	TRBJ2-2	TRBD1	CASGETNRGPGGELFF
TRBV3-1	TRBJ1-4	TRBD1	CASSRGTGANEKLFF
TRBV6-6	-	TRBD2	CASSYPSGRDNEQFF
TRBV29-1	TRBJ2-3	TRBD2	CSVEPAGLTDTQYF
TRBV11-3	TRBJ2-1	TRBD2	CASSTILANEQFF
TRBV15	TRBJ2-3	-	CATSRPRSTTDTQYF
TRBV18	TRBJ2-5	TRBD1	CANSPLQGPQETQYF
TRBV4-2	TRBJ1-2	-	CASSRGDSDYGYTF
TRBV12-3/TRBV12-4	TRBJ1-5	-	CASSLTALGQPQHF
TRBV14	TRBJ2-1	-	CASSPAFNEQFF
TRBV6-1	TRBJ2-3	-	CASKGLSTTDTQYF
TRBV10-3	-	-	CAISTAPQWEQFF
TRBV7-3	TRBJ2-1	TRBD1	CASSLGGQVYNEQFF
TRBV21-1	TRBJ2-7	-	CASSKAPGKYEQYF
TRBV27	TRBJ1-2	-	CASSTRDGEYYGYTF
TRBV29-1	TRBJ1-1	-	CSVPPGPEAFF
TRBV12-3/TRBV12-4	TRBJ2-1	-	CAIEPRTTYNEQFF
TRBV19	TRBJ2-1	-	CASSIARGGNFNEQFF
TRBV7-2	TRBJ2-4	-	CASGRDLAKNIQYF
TRBV29-1	TRBJ2-1	-	CSARTGVEQFF
TRBV12-3/TRBV12-4	TRBJ2-2	TRBD2	CASRGLAGAGTGELFF
TRBV4-1	TRBJ2-1	TRBD1	CASSQVTGGAGRNDNEQFF
TRBV7-9	TRBJ2-5	-	CASSLSVGVQETQYF
TRBV6-5	TRBJ1-1	-	CASGVGWTEAFF
TRBV24-1	TRBJ1-2	-	CATSDNTGGYTF
TRBV5-1	TRBJ2-7	-	CASSTPGRYEQYF
TRBV12-3/TRBV12-4	TRBJ2-4	-	CASRITPNIQYF
TRBV18	TRBJ1-2	TRBD1	CASSPGQRYGYTF
TRBV7-6	TRBJ2-2	TRBD2	CASSLAGVAGAIGEPFF
TRBV16	TRBJ2-7	TRBD2	CASSRYSGGLSYEQYF
TRBV5-1	TRBJ2-1	TRBD2	CASSLQAGGYNEQSF
TRBV4-1	TRBJ2-7	-	CASSQDGEDPFEQYF
TRBV7-2	TRBJ1-2	-	CASSFLLDGYTF
TRBV12-3/TRBV12-4	TRBJ2-5	TRBD2	CASSFLPGREETQYF
TRBV20-1	TRBJ2-1	-	CSARGERGILYNEQFF
TRBV12-3/TRBV12-4	TRBJ1-2	-	CASSLSSRAIYGYTF
TRBV28	TRBJ1-2	-	CASSISGQPYGYTF
TRBV12-3/TRBV12-4	-	-	CASSLLWETQYF
TRBV12-3/TRBV12-4	TRBJ2-1	-	CASSFLGTLGNEQFF
TRBV11-1	TRBJ2-4	TRBD1	CASSFQGAHIQYF
TRBV2	-	-	CASMEALTVVFEQFF
TRBV6-1	TRBJ1-2	-	CASKPTGTLGYTF
TRBV6-5	TRBJ2-7	-	CASSDFRDGSYEQYF
TRBV10-1	TRBJ2-3	-	CASSPAGRTDTQYF
TRBV20-1	TRBJ1-5	-	CSATMPQRNQPQHF
TRBV6-5	TRBJ2-5	-	CASGGVQETQYF
TRBV6-6	TRBJ1-1	TRBD1	CASSCPRDRNTEAFF
TRBV2	TRBJ2-1	-	CASSEARRSQFF
TRBV18	TRBJ2-5	-	CASSLVTNTQETQYF
TRBV7-8	TRBJ2-7	TRBD1	CASSRVTGVSYEQYF
TRBV3-1	TRBJ2-5	TRBD2	CASSQHFRTSGQETQYF
TRBV6-2/TRBV6-3	TRBJ2-1	-	CASTERGVRSYNEQFF